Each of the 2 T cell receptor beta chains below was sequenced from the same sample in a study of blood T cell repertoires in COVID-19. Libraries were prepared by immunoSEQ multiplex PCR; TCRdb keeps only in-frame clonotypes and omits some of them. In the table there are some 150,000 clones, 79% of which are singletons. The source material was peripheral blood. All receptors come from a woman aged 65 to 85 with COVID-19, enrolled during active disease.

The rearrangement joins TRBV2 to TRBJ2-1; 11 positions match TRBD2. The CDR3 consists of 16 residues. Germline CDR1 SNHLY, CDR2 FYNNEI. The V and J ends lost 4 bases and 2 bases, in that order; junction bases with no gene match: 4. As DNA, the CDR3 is TGTGCCAGCAGTGTCGGACTAGCGGGCCCCTACAATGAGCAGTTCTTC. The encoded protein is CASSVGLAGPYNEQFF.

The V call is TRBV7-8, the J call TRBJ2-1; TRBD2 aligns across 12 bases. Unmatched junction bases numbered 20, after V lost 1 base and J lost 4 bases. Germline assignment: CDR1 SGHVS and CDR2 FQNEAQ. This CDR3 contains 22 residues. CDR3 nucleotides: TGTGCCAGCAGCTTAGTCTCCACTCCAGGGACTAGCGGGTCAACCCGATACAATGAGCAGTTCTTC. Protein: CASSLVSTPGTSGSTRYNEQFF.